This T cell receptor (beta chain) was recorded in a study of OX40 agonist ivuxolimab in advanced cancers. Germline CDR1 GTSNPN, CDR2 SVGIG (reference sequence). V shed 4 bases and J 3 bases; nucleotides not matched to a gene: 4. The CDR3 is made up of 13 amino acids. Sequenced by immunoSEQ multiplex PCR; TCRdb stores in-frame clones only, minus some. The sample contains approximately 90,000 clones, 91% of which appear only once. V is TRBV30 and J is TRBJ1-1; 8 bases are a match to TRBD1. The TCR originated in an adult with an advanced solid tumor such as melanoma, head and neck, liver or kidney cancer. The source material was CD4+ or CD8+ T cells sorted from blood, sampled in a trial of the OX40 agonist ivuxolimab. Here the CDR3 DNA reads TGTGCCTGGAACAGGGGGTACGACACTGAAGCTTTCTTT. Translating it yields CAWNRGYDTEAFF.